This is a list of T cell receptor beta chains from one sample in a study of regulatory T cells in long-lasting Graves disease. TCRdb called the multiplex PCR reads again in MiXCR, with one record for every CDR3 protein. The sample holds some 400,000 distinct CDR3 sequences, just under 15% seen once. This same sample was also taken into another study, of T cells in Graves' hyperthyroidism and ophthalmopathy.

Here the sequenced sample was peripheral blood mononuclear cells (PBMCs), taken at new diagnosis, from a patient treated with antithyroid drugs. These receptors all stem from a woman aged 30 to 39 with Graves disease. The CDR3 runs from the conserved cysteine through the conserved F or W. D genes are given only for firm matches. Clone size appears in some rows only: once, few, many, or a class for an expanded clone.

abundance	d_gene	v_gene	j_gene	CDR3nt	CDR3aa
many	-	TRBV20-1	TRBJ1-2	TGCAGTGCTAGAGAGGCAGGGGCGGACTATGGCTACACCTTC	CSAREAGADYGYTF
few	TRBD2	TRBV10-1	TRBJ2-3	TGCGCCAGCAGTGAGACCCGACTAGCGGGAGGCACAGATACGCAGTATTTT	CASSETRLAGGTDTQYF
many	-	TRBV14	TRBJ2-1	TGTGCCAGCAGCCGCGACGGGAATGAGCAGTTCTTC	CASSRDGNEQFF
-	-	TRBV5-4	TRBJ2-3	TGTGCCAGCAGCCCCGCCGGGGCAGATACGCAGTATTTT	CASSPAGADTQYF
many	-	TRBV20-1	TRBJ2-7	TGCAGTGCTAGAAAGGCTAGCGTCGGCTACGAGCAGTACTTC	CSARKASVGYEQYF
-	TRBD2	TRBV10-3	TRBJ2-2	TGTGCCATCAGTAGGCGGGAGCCAGCGAACACCGGGGAGCTGTTTTTT	CAISRREPANTGELFF
-	-	TRBV20-1	TRBJ1-5	TGCAGTGCTAGAGGGGGACTCCAGCCCCAGCATTTT	CSARGGLQPQHF
few	TRBD1	TRBV5-1	TRBJ2-2	TGCGCCAGCAGTGAGACAGGGGGCACCGGGGAGCTGTTTTTT	CASSETGGTGELFF
-	TRBD1	TRBV28	TRBJ2-1	TGTGCCAGCGGCTTTGACAGGGGGAACAATGAGCAGTTCTTC	CASGFDRGNNEQFF
many	-	TRBV3-1	TRBJ1-2	TGTGCCAGCAGCCCGGGACCGCCTGGCTATGGCTACACCTTC	CASSPGPPGYGYTF
once	-	TRBV24-1	TRBJ2-1	TGTGCCACCAGTGACCCAGGGTATGAGCAGTTCTTC	CATSDPGYEQFF
few	-	TRBV30	TRBJ2-7	TGTGCCTGGAACAGGGACTCCTACGAGCAGTACTTC	CAWNRDSYEQYF